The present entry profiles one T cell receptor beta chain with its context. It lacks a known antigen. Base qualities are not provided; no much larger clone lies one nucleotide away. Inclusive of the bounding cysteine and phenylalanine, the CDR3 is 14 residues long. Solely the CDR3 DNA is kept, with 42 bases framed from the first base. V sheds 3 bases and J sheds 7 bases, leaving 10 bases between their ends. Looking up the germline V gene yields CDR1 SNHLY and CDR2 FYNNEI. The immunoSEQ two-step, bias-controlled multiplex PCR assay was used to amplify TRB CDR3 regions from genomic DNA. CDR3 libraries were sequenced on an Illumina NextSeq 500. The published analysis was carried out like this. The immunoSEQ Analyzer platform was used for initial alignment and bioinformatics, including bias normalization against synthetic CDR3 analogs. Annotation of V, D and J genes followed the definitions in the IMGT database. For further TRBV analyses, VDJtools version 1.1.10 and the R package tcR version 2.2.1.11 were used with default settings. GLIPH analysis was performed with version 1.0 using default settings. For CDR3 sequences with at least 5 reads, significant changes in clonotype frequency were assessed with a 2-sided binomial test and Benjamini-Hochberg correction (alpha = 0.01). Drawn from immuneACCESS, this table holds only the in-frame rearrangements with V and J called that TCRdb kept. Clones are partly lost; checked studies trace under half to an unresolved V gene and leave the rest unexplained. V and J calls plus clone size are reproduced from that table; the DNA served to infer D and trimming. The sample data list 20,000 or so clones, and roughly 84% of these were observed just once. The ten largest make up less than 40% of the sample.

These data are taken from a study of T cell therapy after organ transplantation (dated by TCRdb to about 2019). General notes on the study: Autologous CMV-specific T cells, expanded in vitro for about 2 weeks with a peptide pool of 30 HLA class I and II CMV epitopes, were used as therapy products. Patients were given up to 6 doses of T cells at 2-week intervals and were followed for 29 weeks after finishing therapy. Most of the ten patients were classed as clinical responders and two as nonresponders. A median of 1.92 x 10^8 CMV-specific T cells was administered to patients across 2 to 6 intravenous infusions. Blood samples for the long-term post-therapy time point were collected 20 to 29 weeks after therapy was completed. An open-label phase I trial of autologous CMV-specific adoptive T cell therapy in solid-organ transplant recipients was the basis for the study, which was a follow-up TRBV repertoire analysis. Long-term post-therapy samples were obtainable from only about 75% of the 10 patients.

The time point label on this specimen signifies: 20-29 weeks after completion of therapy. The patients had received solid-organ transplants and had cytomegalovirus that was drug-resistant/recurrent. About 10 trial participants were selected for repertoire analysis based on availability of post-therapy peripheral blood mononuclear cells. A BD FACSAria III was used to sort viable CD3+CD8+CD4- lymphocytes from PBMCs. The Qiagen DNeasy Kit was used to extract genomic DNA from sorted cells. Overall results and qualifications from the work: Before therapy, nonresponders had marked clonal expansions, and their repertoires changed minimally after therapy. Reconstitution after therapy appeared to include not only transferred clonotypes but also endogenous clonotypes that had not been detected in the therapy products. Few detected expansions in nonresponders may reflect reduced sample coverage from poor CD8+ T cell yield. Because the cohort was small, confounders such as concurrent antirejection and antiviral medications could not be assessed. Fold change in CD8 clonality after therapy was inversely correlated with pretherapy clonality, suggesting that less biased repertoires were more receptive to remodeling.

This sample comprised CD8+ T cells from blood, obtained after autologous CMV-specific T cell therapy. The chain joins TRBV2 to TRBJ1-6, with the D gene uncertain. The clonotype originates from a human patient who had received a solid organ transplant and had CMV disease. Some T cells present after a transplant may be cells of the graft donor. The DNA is TGTGCCAGCAGTGAGAAGTCGAGAAATTCACCCCTCCACTTT. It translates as CASSEKSRNSPLHF. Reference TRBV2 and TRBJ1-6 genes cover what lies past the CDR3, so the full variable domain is EPEVTQTPSHQVTQMGQEVILRCVPISNHLYFYWYRQILGQKVEFLVSFYNNEISEKSEIFDDQFSVERPDGSNFTLKIRSTKLEDSAMYFCASSEKSRNSPLHFGNGTRLTVT.